This T cell receptor beta chain was sequenced during a study of type 1 and type 2 diabetes patients. Genomic DNA was the PCR template. Multiplex PCR with 30 forward and 13 reverse primers amplified the TCR beta CDR3. A single record per CDR3 protein comes from TCRdb applying MiXCR to the multiplex PCR reads. The profile covers under 300,000 distinct CDR3 sequences, with around 47% appearing a single time and approximately 13% taken by the ten largest. In its sample, this clonotype was seen a few times. The CDR3 is 14 residues long. Germline-derived CDR1 and CDR2 are MNHNY and SVGAGI (reference sequence). The V and J ends lost 7 bases and 5 bases respectively, with 17 bases between them.

Material: peripheral blood mononuclear cells (PBMCs). The chain couples TRBV6-6 to TRBJ1-1; a weak D match, TRBD1 (6 bases). The clonotype was recovered from a man between 18 and 29 years old with type 2 diabetes. The CDR3, as DNA: TGTGCCAGCATCCGTAACAGGGAGAGGACTGAAGCTTTCTTT. As protein: CASIRNRERTEAFF.